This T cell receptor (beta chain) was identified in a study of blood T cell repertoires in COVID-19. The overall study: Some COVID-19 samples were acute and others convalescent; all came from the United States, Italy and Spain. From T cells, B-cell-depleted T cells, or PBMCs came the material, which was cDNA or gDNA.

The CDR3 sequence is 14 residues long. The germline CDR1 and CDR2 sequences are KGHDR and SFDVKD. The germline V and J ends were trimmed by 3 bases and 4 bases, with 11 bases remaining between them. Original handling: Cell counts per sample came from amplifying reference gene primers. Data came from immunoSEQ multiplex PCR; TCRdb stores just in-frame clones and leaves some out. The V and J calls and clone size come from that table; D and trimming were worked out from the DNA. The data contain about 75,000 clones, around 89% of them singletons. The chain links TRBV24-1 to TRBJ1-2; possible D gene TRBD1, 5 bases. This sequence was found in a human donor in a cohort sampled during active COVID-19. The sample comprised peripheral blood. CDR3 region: CATSDAGEFYGYTF. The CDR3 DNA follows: TGTGCCACCAGTGATGCGGGGGAGTTCTATGGCTACACCTTC.